Below, one T cell receptor beta chain is given with its context. This sample is drawn from a study of blood T cell repertoires in COVID-19. Study at large: Spain, Italy and the United States supplied samples that represented acute and convalescent COVID-19. Nucleic acid was either cDNA or gDNA, and it came from T cells, B-cell-depleted T cells, or PBMCs.

The germline CDR1 and CDR2 sequences are SGHAT and FQDESV (reference sequence). The CDR3 contains 14 residues. V trimming: 4 bases; J trimming: 4 bases; junction bases outside the gene matches: 4. The authors' processing: Amplification of reference gene primers provided the estimated nucleated cell counts. The method was immunoSEQ multiplex PCR; TCRdb's version includes in-frame clones alone and lacks a portion of them. D and trimming were read from the DNA, whereas the V and J calls and clone size are those reported in that table. This table holds 9,500 to 10,000 clones, approximately 78% found once.

The source material was peripheral blood. The rearrangement uses TRBV11-1 and TRBJ2-1, with 7 bases matching TRBD1. The TCR originated in a man aged 55 to 70 with active COVID-19. The CDR3 spells CASSYRGNYNEQFF. The CDR3, as DNA: TGTGCCAGCAGCTACAGGGGTAATTACAATGAGCAGTTCTTC.